The rows below give T cell receptor beta chains drawn from one sample of a study of T cell responses to AZD1222 COVID-19 vaccine. Sequencing used immunoSEQ multiplex PCR; TCRdb keeps in-frame clones, though not all of them. The sample has 100,000 or so clones, about 88% seen once. This specimen consisted of peripheral blood, obtained on day 0 of AZD1222 vaccination. Every receptor here comes from an adult in good health. Both conserved end residues are part of each CDR3. Fields, in order: clone size, D gene, V gene, J gene, CDR3 protein, CDR3 DNA. The D gene is left open where the match is weak. Rows give clone size only sometimes, using once, few, many, or a class for an expanded clone.

abundance: -
d_gene: -
v_gene: TRBV9
j_gene: TRBJ2-2
CDR3aa: CASSVTLYRGSGELFF
CDR3nt: TGTGCCAGCAGCGTAACTTTATATAGGGGGTCCGGGGAGCTGTTTTTT

abundance: once
d_gene: TRBD1
v_gene: TRBV27
j_gene: TRBJ1-2
CDR3aa: CASSPGQGAIPPLGGYTF
CDR3nt: TGTGCCAGCAGTCCCGGACAGGGGGCGATACCCCCTCTAGGGGGCTACACCTTC

abundance: once
d_gene: -
v_gene: TRBV11-2
j_gene: TRBJ1-1
CDR3aa: CASSFTGRTEAFF
CDR3nt: TGTGCCAGCAGCTTTACGGGGAGGACTGAAGCTTTCTTT

abundance: -
d_gene: TRBD1
v_gene: TRBV10-2
j_gene: TRBJ1-6
CDR3aa: CATRTGGEGSSPLHF
CDR3nt: TGCGCCACGCGAACAGGGGGCGAGGGGTCTTCACCCCTCCACTTT

abundance: -
d_gene: TRBD2
v_gene: TRBV7-2
j_gene: TRBJ2-7
CDR3aa: CASTLAGAPYEQYF
CDR3nt: TGTGCCAGCACCCTAGCGGGGGCCCCCTACGAGCAGTACTTC

abundance: -
d_gene: TRBD1
v_gene: TRBV18
j_gene: TRBJ1-2
CDR3aa: CASSPAGGSYTF
CDR3nt: TGTGCCAGCTCACCAGCAGGGGGGAGCTACACCTTC

abundance: -
d_gene: -
v_gene: TRBV5-1
j_gene: TRBJ1-4
CDR3aa: CASSLAMFGNEKLFF
CDR3nt: TGCGCCAGCAGCTTGGCCATGTTTGGTAATGAAAAACTGTTTTTT

abundance: once
d_gene: -
v_gene: TRBV28
j_gene: TRBJ1-5
CDR3aa: CASRTGNQPQHF
CDR3nt: TGTGCCAGCAGGACAGGCAATCAGCCCCAGCATTTT

abundance: few
d_gene: -
v_gene: TRBV7-8
j_gene: TRBJ1-3
CDR3aa: CASSYERLLSGNTIYF
CDR3nt: TGTGCCAGCAGCTATGAAAGATTACTCTCTGGAAACACCATATATTTT

abundance: few
d_gene: -
v_gene: TRBV28
j_gene: TRBJ1-2
CDR3aa: CASSLSGYGYTF
CDR3nt: TGTGCCAGCAGTTTATCCGGGTATGGCTACACCTTC

abundance: -
d_gene: TRBD1
v_gene: TRBV7-9
j_gene: TRBJ1-5
CDR3aa: CASSPGQGFNQPQHF
CDR3nt: TGTGCCAGCAGCCCGGGACAGGGTTTCAATCAGCCCCAGCATTTT

abundance: -
d_gene: TRBD1
v_gene: TRBV4-3
j_gene: TRBJ2-7
CDR3aa: CASSPTGWDEQYF
CDR3nt: TGCGCCAGCAGCCCGACAGGGTGGGACGAGCAGTACTTC

abundance: -
d_gene: -
v_gene: TRBV6-2/TRBV6-3
j_gene: TRBJ1-1
CDR3aa: CASSYKREAFF
CDR3nt: TGTGCCAGCAGTTACAAACGCGAAGCTTTCTTT

abundance: -
d_gene: TRBD1
v_gene: TRBV29-1
j_gene: TRBJ1-1
CDR3aa: CSVEETGVVNTEAFF
CDR3nt: TGCAGCGTTGAAGAGACAGGGGTCGTGAACACTGAAGCTTTCTTT

abundance: -
d_gene: -
v_gene: TRBV6-5
j_gene: TRBJ2-7
CDR3aa: CASSRDVSYEQYF
CDR3nt: TGTGCCAGCAGTCGGGATGTTTCCTACGAGCAGTACTTC

abundance: -
d_gene: -
v_gene: TRBV18
j_gene: TRBJ2-2
CDR3aa: CASSPWTPEYTGELFF
CDR3nt: TGTGCCAGCTCACCATGGACACCTGAATACACCGGGGAGCTGTTTTTT

abundance: -
d_gene: TRBD1
v_gene: TRBV24-1
j_gene: TRBJ1-2
CDR3aa: CATSDYQGVKGYTF
CDR3nt: TGTGCCACCAGTGATTACCAGGGGGTAAAAGGCTACACCTTC

abundance: -
d_gene: TRBD2
v_gene: TRBV29-1
j_gene: TRBJ2-3
CDR3aa: CSVVLAVGTDTQYF
CDR3nt: TGCAGCGTGGTACTAGCGGTGGGCACAGATACGCAGTATTTT

abundance: -
d_gene: TRBD1
v_gene: TRBV19
j_gene: TRBJ2-7
CDR3aa: CASSQTGGFVSGEQYF
CDR3nt: TGTGCCAGTAGTCAGACAGGGGGATTCGTTTCCGGCGAGCAGTACTTC

abundance: -
d_gene: -
v_gene: TRBV6-1
j_gene: TRBJ1-2
CDR3aa: CASSQGGAGIDYGYTF
CDR3nt: TGTGCCAGCAGTCAAGGGGGGGCGGGCATTGACTATGGCTACACCTTC

abundance: few
d_gene: -
v_gene: TRBV19
j_gene: TRBJ2-7
CDR3aa: CASSTRRGAANEQYF
CDR3nt: TGTGCCAGTAGTACCCGCCGGGGGGCCGCGAACGAGCAGTACTTC

abundance: -
d_gene: TRBD1
v_gene: TRBV28
j_gene: TRBJ2-1
CDR3aa: CASSTTRRRDRDNEQFF
CDR3nt: TGTGCCAGCAGTACGACTCGCCGCCGGGACAGGGACAATGAGCAGTTCTTC

abundance: -
d_gene: -
v_gene: TRBV7-8
j_gene: TRBJ2-2
CDR3aa: CASSLARITGELFF
CDR3nt: TGTGCCAGCAGCTTGGCTAGGATTACCGGGGAGCTGTTTTTT

abundance: -
d_gene: -
v_gene: TRBV6-6
j_gene: TRBJ2-7
CDR3aa: CASRAGGSYEQYF
CDR3nt: TGTGCCAGCAGAGCGGGTGGGTCCTACGAGCAGTACTTC

abundance: -
d_gene: -
v_gene: TRBV4-3
j_gene: TRBJ1-2
CDR3aa: CASSQDPAQGGYYGYTF
CDR3nt: TGCGCCAGCAGCCAAGACCCGGCGCAGGGCGGGTACTATGGCTACACCTTC

abundance: -
d_gene: -
v_gene: TRBV5-1
j_gene: TRBJ2-2
CDR3aa: CASSFRQGGSITGELFF
CDR3nt: TGCGCCAGCAGCTTTAGACAGGGAGGGTCGATCACCGGGGAGCTGTTTTTT

abundance: -
d_gene: -
v_gene: TRBV27
j_gene: TRBJ1-4
CDR3aa: CASSLSRGHQGREKLFF
CDR3nt: TGTGCCAGCAGTTTATCCAGGGGCCATCAAGGTCGTGAAAAACTGTTTTTT

abundance: -
d_gene: -
v_gene: TRBV16
j_gene: TRBJ1-5
CDR3aa: CASSQSSHSNQPQHF
CDR3nt: TGTGCCAGCAGCCAATCATCCCACAGCAATCAGCCCCAGCATTTT

abundance: -
d_gene: TRBD2
v_gene: TRBV19
j_gene: TRBJ2-1
CDR3aa: CASSARLAGGLGEQFF
CDR3nt: TGTGCCAGTAGTGCCCGACTAGCGGGAGGGCTGGGTGAGCAGTTCTTC

abundance: -
d_gene: -
v_gene: TRBV19
j_gene: TRBJ2-1
CDR3aa: CASGQNPQGRTIYNEQFF
CDR3nt: TGTGCCAGTGGACAGAACCCACAGGGTCGAACGATCTACAATGAGCAGTTCTTC

abundance: -
d_gene: -
v_gene: TRBV28
j_gene: TRBJ1-1
CDR3aa: CASGPDRLAFF
CDR3nt: TGTGCCAGCGGCCCGGATCGGTTGGCTTTCTTT

abundance: few
d_gene: TRBD1
v_gene: TRBV7-2
j_gene: TRBJ2-3
CDR3aa: CASSSRGQGVDTQYF
CDR3nt: TGTGCCAGCAGCTCCAGGGGACAGGGGGTAGATACGCAGTATTTT

abundance: few
d_gene: -
v_gene: TRBV4-2
j_gene: TRBJ1-6
CDR3aa: CASSQDYSDNSPLHF
CDR3nt: TGTGCCAGCAGCCAAGACTACAGTGATAATTCACCCCTCCACTTT

abundance: -
d_gene: TRBD2
v_gene: TRBV18
j_gene: TRBJ2-7
CDR3aa: CASSPGGSYEQYF
CDR3nt: TGTGCCAGCTCACCGGGGGGGAGCTACGAGCAGTACTTC

abundance: -
d_gene: -
v_gene: TRBV7-9
j_gene: TRBJ2-1
CDR3aa: CASSLWTPPGGRTNEQFF
CDR3nt: TGTGCCAGCAGCTTATGGACCCCTCCGGGGGGCCGTACAAATGAGCAGTTCTTC

abundance: once
d_gene: TRBD1
v_gene: TRBV27
j_gene: TRBJ1-1
CDR3aa: CASGPTGAMGEAFF
CDR3nt: TGTGCCAGCGGCCCGACAGGGGCGATGGGTGAAGCTTTCTTT

abundance: -
d_gene: -
v_gene: TRBV5-1
j_gene: TRBJ1-1
CDR3aa: CASSWRGAGENTEAFF
CDR3nt: TGCGCCAGCAGCTGGAGGGGGGCAGGGGAGAACACTGAAGCTTTCTTT

abundance: -
d_gene: -
v_gene: TRBV9
j_gene: TRBJ2-2
CDR3aa: CASKKDGDTGELFF
CDR3nt: TGTGCCAGCAAAAAGGACGGGGACACCGGGGAGCTGTTTTTT

abundance: -
d_gene: TRBD1
v_gene: TRBV19
j_gene: TRBJ1-3
CDR3aa: CASSTGTGYDYSGNTIYF
CDR3nt: TGTGCCAGTAGTACAGGGACAGGTTACGATTACTCTGGAAACACCATATATTTT

abundance: -
d_gene: TRBD2
v_gene: TRBV5-5
j_gene: TRBJ2-7
CDR3aa: CASSPIQRGDYEQYF
CDR3nt: TGTGCCAGCAGCCCAATCCAGCGGGGGGACTACGAGCAGTACTTC

abundance: -
d_gene: TRBD2
v_gene: TRBV5-6
j_gene: TRBJ2-2
CDR3aa: CASSLAFLQRERTGELFF
CDR3nt: TGTGCCAGCAGCTTAGCTTTCCTCCAGCGGGAGCGCACCGGGGAGCTGTTTTTT

abundance: -
d_gene: TRBD1
v_gene: TRBV25-1
j_gene: TRBJ1-4
CDR3aa: CASATGGGEKLFF
CDR3nt: TGTGCCAGCGCGACAGGGGGAGGTGAAAAACTGTTTTTT

abundance: -
d_gene: -
v_gene: TRBV7-3
j_gene: TRBJ2-1
CDR3aa: CASSLLGWNEQFF
CDR3nt: TGTGCCAGCAGCTTGTTGGGTTGGAATGAGCAGTTCTTC

abundance: -
d_gene: -
v_gene: TRBV7-3
j_gene: TRBJ2-5
CDR3aa: CASSLSQGRWETQYF
CDR3nt: TGTGCCAGCAGCTTATCCCAGGGGCGGTGGGAGACCCAGTACTTC

abundance: -
d_gene: -
v_gene: TRBV2
j_gene: TRBJ2-2
CDR3aa: CASSGQANTGELFF
CDR3nt: TGTGCCAGCAGTGGGCAGGCGAACACCGGGGAGCTGTTTTTT

abundance: -
d_gene: -
v_gene: TRBV4-1
j_gene: TRBJ2-5
CDR3aa: CASSQFRKETQYF
CDR3nt: TGCGCCAGCAGCCAATTTCGGAAAGAGACCCAGTACTTC

abundance: -
d_gene: -
v_gene: TRBV7-2
j_gene: TRBJ2-7
CDR3aa: CASSFNQGYEQYF
CDR3nt: TGTGCCAGCAGCTTTAATCAGGGCTACGAGCAGTACTTC